These 12 T cell receptor beta chains share one sample of origin, sequenced in a study of cytomegalovirus exposure and HLA in healthy donors. The PCR had 60 Vbeta and 13 Jbeta primers. Some clones are missing from TCRdb's copy, which holds only in-frame ones; the method was immunoSEQ multiplex PCR. Among 140,000 to 150,000 clones, around two thirds were seen once, and the ten largest hold approximately 1.6%. The sequenced sample consisted of PBMCs. These receptors came from a woman under 30 in good health and CMV-seronegative.

The rearrangement joins TRBV27 to TRBJ2-1; D is possibly TRBD2 (5 bases). V lost 2 bases and J 9 bases, leaving 11 bases between the germline ends. Germline CDR1 MNHEY, CDR2 SMNVEV (reference sequence). The CDR3 loop spans 13 amino acids. The CDR3: CASSLVRGPEQFF. CDR3 bases: TGTGCCAGCAGTTTAGTCCGGGGTCCTGAGCAGTTCTTC.

The rearrangement uses TRBV28 and TRBJ1-4, with 9 bases aligning to TRBD1. Germline CDR1 is MDHEN and CDR2 is SYDVKM. Germline trimming cut 6 bases from V and 8 bases from J; bases unmatched to any gene: 7. CDR3 length equals 14 residues. This CDR3 reads CASSLTGGYEKLFF. The CDR3 nucleotides are TGTGCCAGCAGCCTAACAGGGGGCTACGAAAAACTGTTTTTT.

The CDR3 DNA sequence: TGTGCCAGCAGTTACTCGAACCAGCCCCGAGGGGAGACCCAGTACTTC. Protein product: CASSYSNQPRGETQYF. The chain couples TRBV6-5 to TRBJ2-5, with a possible D match to TRBD2 (5 bases). The CDR3 is made up of 16 amino acids. Germline loops: CDR1 MNHEY, CDR2 SVGAGI. The V gene lost 0 bases and the J gene lost 5 bases, with 16 bases spanning the gap.

In DNA, the CDR3 is TGTGCCAGCAGCACTAGAAACACCGGGGAGCTGTTTTTT. This encodes CASSTRNTGELFF. This chain uses TRBV7-9 with TRBJ2-2, with D perhaps TRBD2 (5 bases). The CDR3 has 13 amino acids. Trimming took off 5 bases at V and 2 bases at J, with 6 bases between the two ends. Germline V gene sequence: CDR1 SEHNR, CDR2 FQNEAQ (reference sequence).

V and J are TRBV6-5 and TRBJ1-2, with D perhaps matching TRBD1 (6 bases). Looked up from germline, CDR1 is MNHEY and CDR2 is SVGAGI. V was cut by 4 bases and J by 8 bases, with 14 bases left in between. The CDR3 totals 13 residues. CDR3 in amino acids: CASSFGGGGGYTF. CDR3 DNA sequence: TGTGCCAGCAGTTTTGGGGGCGGAGGCGGCTACACCTTC.

The chain uses TRBV28 and TRBJ2-3; 11 bases are shared with TRBD2. This CDR3 comprises 17 residues. The V gene end was trimmed by 6 bases and the J gene end by 1 base; junction bases not matched to a gene: 9. Germline values: CDR1 MDHEN, CDR2 SYDVKM. The CDR3 loop is CASRSWIAGGRTDTQYF. The CDR3, as DNA: TGTGCCAGCAGATCATGGATAGCGGGGGGGCGCACAGATACGCAGTATTTT.

V and J are TRBV4-2 and TRBJ2-7; D might be TRBD1 (5 bases). The V and J ends lost 2 bases and 2 bases respectively, with 19 bases between them. Germline CDR1 reads LGHNA; CDR2 reads YNFKEQ. The CDR3 loop spans 17 amino acids. The CDR3 coding sequence is TGTGCCAGCAGCCAACCTGCGGAAGGGGCGCCCCCCTACGAGCAGTACTTC. Translated, it gives CASSQPAEGAPPYEQYF.

The V gene is TRBV19, the J gene TRBJ1-6; possible D gene TRBD1, 6 bases. CDR1 is LNHDA and CDR2 is SQIVND in the germline V gene (reference sequence). The CDR3 is made up of 17 amino acids. V lost 3 bases and J 4 bases, leaving 16 bases between the germline ends. This CDR3 reads CASSIRAHRAYNSPLHF. The CDR3 DNA reads as TGTGCCAGTAGTATTCGGGCCCACAGGGCTTATAATTCACCCCTCCACTTT.

V usage is TRBV28 and J usage is TRBJ1-5, with a possible D match to TRBD1 (6 bases). The germline V and J ends were trimmed by 2 bases and 0 bases, with 20 bases remaining between them. In germline, CDR1 is MDHEN, CDR2 SYDVKM. The CDR3 totals 19 residues. As DNA, the CDR3 is TGTGCCAGCAGTTTAAGTGGGGGGCGGGGGGATGATAGCAATCAGCCCCAGCATTTT. Translated: CASSLSGGRGDDSNQPQHF. Complete variable domain (other parts from reference TRBV28 and TRBJ1-5): DVKVTQSSRYLVKRTGEKVFLECVQDMDHENMFWYRQDPGLGLRLIYFSYDVKMKEKGDIPEGYSVSREKKERFSLILESASTNQTSMYLCASSLSGGRGDDSNQPQHFGDGTRLSIL.

This rearrangement joins TRBV9 to TRBJ1-2, with D tentatively TRBD1 (6 bases). This CDR3 region has 16 residues. In germline, CDR1 is SGDLS, CDR2 YYNGEE. The V end lost 3 bases, the J end lost 6 bases, and 21 bases lay between the germline ends. This CDR3 is CASSGGGEAERDGYTF. The DNA of the CDR3 is TGTGCCAGCAGCGGCGGGGGCGAAGCAGAGAGGGATGGCTACACCTTC.

V usage is TRBV5-4 and J usage is TRBJ2-2; perhaps TRBD2 as D (5 bases). V was pared by 1 base and J by 5 bases, with 9 bases between. The germline gives CDR1 SGHNT, CDR2 YYREEE (reference sequence). This CDR3 has 14 residues. The CDR3 bases are TGTGCCAGCAGCTTGTTTGAGGGAACCGGGGAGCTGTTTTTT. Translating gives CASSLFEGTGELFF.

The chain links TRBV9 to TRBJ2-1; D is perhaps TRBD2 (5 bases). Trimming took 0 bases from V and 6 from J, leaving 10 bases between them. This CDR3 has 14 amino acids. Germline V gene sequence: CDR1 SGDLS, CDR2 YYNGEE. Here the CDR3 reads CASSVAPSSNEQFF. In DNA, the CDR3 is TGTGCCAGCAGCGTAGCCCCTAGCAGCAATGAGCAGTTCTTC.